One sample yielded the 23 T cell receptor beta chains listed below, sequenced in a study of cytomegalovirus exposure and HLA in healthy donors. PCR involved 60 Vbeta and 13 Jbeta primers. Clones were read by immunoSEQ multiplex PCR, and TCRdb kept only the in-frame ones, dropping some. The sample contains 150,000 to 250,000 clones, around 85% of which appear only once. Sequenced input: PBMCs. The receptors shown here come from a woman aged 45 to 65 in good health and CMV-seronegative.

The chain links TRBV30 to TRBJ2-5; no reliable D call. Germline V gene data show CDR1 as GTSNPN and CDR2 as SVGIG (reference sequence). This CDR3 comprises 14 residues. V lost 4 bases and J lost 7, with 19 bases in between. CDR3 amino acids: CAWTPPEVRWTQYF. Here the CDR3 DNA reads TGTGCCTGGACCCCCCCTGAGGTTAGGTGGACCCAGTACTTC.

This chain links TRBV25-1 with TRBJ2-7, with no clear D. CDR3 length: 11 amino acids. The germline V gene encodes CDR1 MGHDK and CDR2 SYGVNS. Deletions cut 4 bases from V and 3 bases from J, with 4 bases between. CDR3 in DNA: TGTGCCAGCAGTGTCCTCTACGAGCAGTACTTC. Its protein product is CASSVLYEQYF.

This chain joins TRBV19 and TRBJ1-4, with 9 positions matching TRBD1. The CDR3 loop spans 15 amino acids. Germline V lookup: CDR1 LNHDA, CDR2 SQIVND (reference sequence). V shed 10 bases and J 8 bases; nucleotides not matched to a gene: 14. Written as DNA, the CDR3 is TGTGCCACCCTTTCATTGGGACAGGGAAGCGAAAAACTGTTTTTT. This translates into CATLSLGQGSEKLFF.

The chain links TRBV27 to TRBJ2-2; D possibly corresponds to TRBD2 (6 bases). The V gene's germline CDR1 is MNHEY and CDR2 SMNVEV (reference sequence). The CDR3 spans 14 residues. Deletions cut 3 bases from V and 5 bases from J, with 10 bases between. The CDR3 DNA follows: TGTGCCAGCAGTTTCTGGGGGGAGACCGGGGAGCTGTTTTTT. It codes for CASSFWGETGELFF.

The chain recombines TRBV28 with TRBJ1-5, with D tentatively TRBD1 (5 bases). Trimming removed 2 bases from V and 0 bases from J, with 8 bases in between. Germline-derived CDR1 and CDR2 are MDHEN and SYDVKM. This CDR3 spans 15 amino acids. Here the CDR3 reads CASSLGAVSNQPQHF. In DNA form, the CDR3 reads TGTGCCAGCAGTTTAGGGGCGGTTAGCAATCAGCCCCAGCATTTT. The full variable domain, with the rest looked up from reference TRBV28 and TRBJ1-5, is DVKVTQSSRYLVKRTGEKVFLECVQDMDHENMFWYRQDPGLGLRLIYFSYDVKMKEKGDIPEGYSVSREKKERFSLILESASTNQTSMYLCASSLGAVSNQPQHFGDGTRLSIL.

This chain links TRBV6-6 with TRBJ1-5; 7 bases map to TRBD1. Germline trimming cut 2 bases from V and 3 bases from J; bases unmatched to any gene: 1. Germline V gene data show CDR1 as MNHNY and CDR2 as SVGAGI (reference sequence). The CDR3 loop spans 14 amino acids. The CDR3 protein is CASSYGQVNQPQHF. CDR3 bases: TGTGCCAGCAGTTACGGACAGGTCAATCAGCCCCAGCATTTT.

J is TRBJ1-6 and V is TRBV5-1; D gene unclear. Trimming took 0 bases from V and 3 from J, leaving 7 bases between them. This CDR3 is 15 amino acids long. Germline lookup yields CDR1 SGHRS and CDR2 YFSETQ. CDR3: CASSLDRFYNSPLHF. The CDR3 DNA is TGCGCCAGCAGCTTGGACAGATTCTATAATTCACCCCTCCACTTT.

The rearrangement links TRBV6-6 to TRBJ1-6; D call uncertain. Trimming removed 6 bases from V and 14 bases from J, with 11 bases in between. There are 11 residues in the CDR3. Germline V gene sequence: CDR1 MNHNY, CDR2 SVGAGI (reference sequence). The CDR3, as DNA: TGTGCCAGCAGAAAGAGTGAGGCCCTCCACTTT. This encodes CASRKSEALHF.

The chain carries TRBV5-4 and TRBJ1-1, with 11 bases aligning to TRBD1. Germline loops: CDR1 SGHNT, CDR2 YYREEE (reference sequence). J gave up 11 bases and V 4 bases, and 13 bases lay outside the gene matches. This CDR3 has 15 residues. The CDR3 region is CASSPEGQGARRAFF. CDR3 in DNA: TGTGCCAGCAGCCCGGAAGGACAGGGGGCGAGACGCGCTTTCTTT.

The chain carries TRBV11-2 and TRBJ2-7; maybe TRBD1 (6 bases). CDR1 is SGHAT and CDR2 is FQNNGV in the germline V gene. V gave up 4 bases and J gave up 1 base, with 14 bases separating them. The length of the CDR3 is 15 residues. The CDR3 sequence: CASSSNPGQSYEQYF. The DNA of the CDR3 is TGTGCCAGCAGCTCTAACCCCGGACAGTCCTACGAGCAGTACTTC. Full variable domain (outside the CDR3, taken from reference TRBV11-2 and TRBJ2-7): EAGVAQSPRYKIIEKRQSVAFWCNPISGHATLYWYQQILGQGPKLLIQFQNNGVVDDSQLPKDRFSAERLKGVDSTLKIQPAKLEDSAVYLCASSSNPGQSYEQYFGPGTRLTVT.

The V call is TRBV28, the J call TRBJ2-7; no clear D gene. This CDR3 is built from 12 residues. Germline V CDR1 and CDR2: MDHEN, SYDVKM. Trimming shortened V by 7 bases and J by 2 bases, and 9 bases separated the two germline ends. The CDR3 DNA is TGTGCCAGCAAATATGGGCCCTACGAGCAGTACTTC. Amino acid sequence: CASKYGPYEQYF.

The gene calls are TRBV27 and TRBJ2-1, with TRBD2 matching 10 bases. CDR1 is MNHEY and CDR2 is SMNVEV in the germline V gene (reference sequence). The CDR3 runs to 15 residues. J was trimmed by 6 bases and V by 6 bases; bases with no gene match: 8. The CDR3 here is CASSTQSGRGNEQFF. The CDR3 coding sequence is TGTGCCAGCAGCACTCAAAGCGGGAGGGGCAATGAGCAGTTCTTC.

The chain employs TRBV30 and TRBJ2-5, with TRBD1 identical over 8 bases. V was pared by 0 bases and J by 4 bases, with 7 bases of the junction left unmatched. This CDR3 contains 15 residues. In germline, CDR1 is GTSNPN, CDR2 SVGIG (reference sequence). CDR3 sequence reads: CAWSVKQGEGETQYF. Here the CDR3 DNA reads TGTGCCTGGAGTGTAAAACAGGGGGAAGGAGAGACCCAGTACTTC.

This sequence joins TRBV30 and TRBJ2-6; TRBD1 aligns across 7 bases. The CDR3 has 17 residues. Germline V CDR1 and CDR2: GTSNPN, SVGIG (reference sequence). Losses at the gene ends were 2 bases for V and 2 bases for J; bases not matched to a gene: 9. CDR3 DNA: TGTGCCTGGAGTCCTAAGGACAGGCCTACTGGGGCCAACGTCCTGACTTTC. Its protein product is CAWSPKDRPTGANVLTF. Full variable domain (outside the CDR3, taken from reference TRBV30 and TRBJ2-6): SQTIHQWPATLVQPVGSPLSLECTVEGTSNPNLYWYRQAAGRGLQLLFYSVGIGQISSEVPQNLSASRPQDRQFILSSKKLLLSDSGFYLCAWSPKDRPTGANVLTFGAGSRLTVL.

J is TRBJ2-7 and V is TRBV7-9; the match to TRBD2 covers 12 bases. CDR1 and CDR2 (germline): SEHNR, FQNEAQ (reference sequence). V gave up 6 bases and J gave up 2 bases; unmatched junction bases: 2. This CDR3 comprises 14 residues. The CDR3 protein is CASRRTSGAYEQYF. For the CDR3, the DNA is TGTGCCAGCAGACGGACTAGCGGGGCCTACGAGCAGTACTTC.

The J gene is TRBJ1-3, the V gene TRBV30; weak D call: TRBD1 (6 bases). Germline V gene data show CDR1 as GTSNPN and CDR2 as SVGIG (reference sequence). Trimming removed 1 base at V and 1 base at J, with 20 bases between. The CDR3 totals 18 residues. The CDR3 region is CAWSATRTALLSGNTIYF. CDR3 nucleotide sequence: TGTGCCTGGAGTGCGACAAGGACAGCCCTTCTTTCTGGAAACACCATATATTTT.

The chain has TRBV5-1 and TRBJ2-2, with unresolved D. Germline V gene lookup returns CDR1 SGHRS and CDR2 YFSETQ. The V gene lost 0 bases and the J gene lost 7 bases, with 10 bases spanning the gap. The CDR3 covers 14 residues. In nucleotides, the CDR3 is TGCGCCAGCAGCTTGGCGGCCCCAGGCGGGGAGCTGTTTTTT. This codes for CASSLAAPGGELFF.

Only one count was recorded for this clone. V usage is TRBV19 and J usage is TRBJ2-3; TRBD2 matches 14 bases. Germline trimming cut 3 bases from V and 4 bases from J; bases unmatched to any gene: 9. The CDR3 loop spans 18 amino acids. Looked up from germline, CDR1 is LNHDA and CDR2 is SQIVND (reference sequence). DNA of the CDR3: TGTGCCAGTAGTATGGGACTAGCGGGAGTCGTTCAGCCAGATACGCAGTATTTT. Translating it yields CASSMGLAGVVQPDTQYF.

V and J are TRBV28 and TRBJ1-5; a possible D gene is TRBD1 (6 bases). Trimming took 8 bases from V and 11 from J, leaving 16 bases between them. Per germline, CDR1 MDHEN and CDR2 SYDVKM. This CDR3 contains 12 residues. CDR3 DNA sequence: TGTGCCAGCCTCGGTCCAGGGGCAGCCCAGCATTTT. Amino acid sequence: CASLGPGAAQHF.

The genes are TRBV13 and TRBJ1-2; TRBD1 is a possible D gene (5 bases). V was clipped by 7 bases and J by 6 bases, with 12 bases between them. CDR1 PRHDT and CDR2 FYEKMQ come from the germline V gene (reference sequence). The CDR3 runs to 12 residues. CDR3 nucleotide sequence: TGTGCCAGCAAAACAGGCCCGGATGGCTACACCTTC. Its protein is CASKTGPDGYTF.

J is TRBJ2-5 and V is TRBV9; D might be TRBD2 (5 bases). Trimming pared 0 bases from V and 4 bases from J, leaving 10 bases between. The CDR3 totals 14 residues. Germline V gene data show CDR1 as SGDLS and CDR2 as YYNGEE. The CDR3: CASSVGFEGETQYF. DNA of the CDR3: TGTGCCAGCAGCGTAGGGTTTGAGGGAGAGACCCAGTACTTC.

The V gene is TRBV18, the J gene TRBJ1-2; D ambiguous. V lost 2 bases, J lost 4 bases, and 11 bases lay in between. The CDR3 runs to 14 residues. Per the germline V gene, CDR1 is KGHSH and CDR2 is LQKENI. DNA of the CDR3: TGTGCCAGCTCACCAGAGAGAGATTTCTATGGCTACACCTTC. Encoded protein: CASSPERDFYGYTF.

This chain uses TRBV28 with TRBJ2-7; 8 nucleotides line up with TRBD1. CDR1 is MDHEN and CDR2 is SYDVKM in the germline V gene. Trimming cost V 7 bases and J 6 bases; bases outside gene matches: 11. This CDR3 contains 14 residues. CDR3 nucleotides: TGTGCCAGCAAACCCCCTAGGACAGGGCTCGAGCAGTACTTC. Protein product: CASKPPRTGLEQYF.